The 26 T cell receptor beta chains presented below share a single source sample, sequenced in a study of yellow fever vaccine responses in identical twins. TCRdb passed the RT-PCR reads through MiXCR, listing each CDR3 protein once. The table shows approximately 16,000 distinct CDR3 sequences, with approximately 82% occurring only once. Sequencing was performed on T cells from blood (PBMCs), unsorted or a sorted subset (not recorded which), taken before or after yellow fever vaccination (not recorded which). The source is a woman aged 18-29 years who received the yellow fever vaccine.

This clonotype was seen only once. The J gene is TRBJ2-1, the V gene TRBV18, with 7 positions matching TRBD1. CDR1 KGHSH and CDR2 LQKENI come from the germline V gene. J lost 9 bases, V lost 3 bases, and 8 bases had no gene match. The length of the CDR3 is 14 residues. The CDR3 DNA follows: TGTGCCAGCTCACCTTTGGGACAGCTGGGTGAGCAGTTCTTC. It encodes CASSPLGQLGEQFF.

This sequence joins TRBV29-1 and TRBJ2-3, with D unclear. CDR1 SQVTM and CDR2 ANQGSEA come from the germline V gene. With 6 bases removed from V and 1 base from J, the gap between germline ends came to 8 bases. This CDR3 spans 12 amino acids. CDR3 bases: TGCAGCGTGGACGGAGGCACAGATACGCAGTATTTT. Protein sequence: CSVDGGTDTQYF.

V and J are TRBV5-1 and TRBJ1-6, with 8 bases lining up with TRBD1. Trimming at V came to 0 bases and at J to 7 bases, leaving 6 bases not matched to a gene. This CDR3 comprises 16 residues. Germline CDR1 SGHRS, CDR2 YFSETQ. CDR3 in DNA: TGCGCCAGCAGCTTGGATCGGACAGGGTCCAATTCACCCCTCCACTTT. It yields the protein CASSLDRTGSNSPLHF.

V is TRBV4-2 and J is TRBJ2-1, with 7 bases lining up with TRBD2. J gave up 6 bases and V 4 bases, and 9 bases lay outside the gene matches. The CDR3 is 15 amino acids. The germline V gene encodes CDR1 LGHNA and CDR2 YNFKEQ. In DNA form, the CDR3 reads TGTGCCAGCAGCCTTGAGCTGGGGGGGACCAATGAGCAGTTCTTC. Protein sequence: CASSLELGGTNEQFF.

J is TRBJ2-5 and V is TRBV7-9, with D uncertain. CDR1 is SEHNR, CDR2 FQNEAQ, per germline (reference sequence). The CDR3 contains 17 residues. V shed 5 bases and J shed 1 base, with 20 bases lying between them. For the CDR3, the DNA is TGTGCCAGCAGCCTTGCCGCCCGTATAGGGTCCCAAGAGACCCAGTACTTC. Residues: CASSLAARIGSQETQYF.

This sequence joins TRBV11-1 and TRBJ2-1, with 7 bases that match TRBD1. Germline assignment: CDR1 SGHAT and CDR2 FQDESV (reference sequence). V shed 1 base and J 9 bases; nucleotides not matched to a gene: 0. CDR3 length equals 12 residues. CDR3 DNA: TGTGCCAGCAGCTTAGGGGACAGTGAGCAGTTCTTC. Translation: CASSLGDSEQFF. Variable domain in full (rest from reference TRBV11-1 and TRBJ2-1): EAEVAQSPRYKITEKSQAVAFWCDPISGHATLYWYRQILGQGPELLVQFQDESVVDDSQLPKDRFSAERLKGVDSTLKIQPAELGDSAMYLCASSLGDSEQFFGPGTRLTVL.

This rearrangement joins TRBV10-3 to TRBJ2-5; 10 bases line up with TRBD1. This CDR3 region has 14 residues. Per germline, CDR1 ENHRY and CDR2 SYGVKD. The trim removed 7 bases at V and 5 bases at J, leaving 7 bases unmatched. This CDR3 is CAIKGTGEDETQYF. The CDR3 DNA follows: TGTGCCATCAAAGGGACAGGGGAAGACGAGACCCAGTACTTC.

The gene calls are TRBV5-4 and TRBJ1-2, with TRBD1 identical over 7 bases. Germline CDR1 reads SGHNT; CDR2 reads YYREEE (reference sequence). The CDR3 extends over 16 amino acids. With V trimmed by 0 bases and J by 5 bases, 10 bases remained unmatched. The CDR3 DNA sequence: TGTGCCAGCAGCTTGGGTAACGAGGGGGCGTTTTATGGCTACACCTTC. It codes for CASSLGNEGAFYGYTF.

Turning to this clonotype: This CDR3 fails to terminate in the conserved phenylalanine or tryptophan, so it likely reflects a read error. This chain connects TRBV19 to TRBJ2-1, with 9 positions matching TRBD2. The CDR3 is 12 amino acids. Losses at the gene ends were 8 bases for V and 6 bases for J; bases not matched to a gene: 2. Germline CDR1 LNHDA, CDR2 SQIVND (reference sequence). CDR3 nucleotides: TGTGCCAGTGCGGGACTAGCCAATGAGCAGTTCCTC. Translation gives CASAGLANEQFL.

V gene TRBV2 combines with J gene TRBJ2-3, with D maybe TRBD2 (5 bases). Per the germline V gene, CDR1 is SNHLY and CDR2 is FYNNEI. The CDR3 covers 17 residues. The ends were cut back, 3 bases at V and 6 bases at J, with 22 bases in the middle. The CDR3 DNA reads TGTGCCAGCAGTGATTGGTGGGAGCAGAGAAGAGTGGATACGCAGTATTTT. Translating it yields CASSDWWEQRRVDTQYF.

The V gene is TRBV24-1, the J gene TRBJ1-2; D uncertain. This CDR3 region has 15 residues. V gave up 2 bases and J gave up 2 bases, with 11 bases separating them. The germline gives CDR1 KGHDR, CDR2 SFDVKD. CDR3 nucleotide sequence: TGTGCCACCAGTGATTCCGCGAATCGCAACTATGGCTACACCTTC. Translation gives CATSDSANRNYGYTF.

V is TRBV19 and J is TRBJ1-5; TRBD1 is a possible D gene (6 bases). CDR3 length: 13 amino acids. Germline CDR1 and CDR2: LNHDA and SQIVND (reference sequence). The V and J ends lost 3 bases and 8 bases respectively, with 11 bases between them. The CDR3 region has the DNA TGTGCCAGTAGTATGACAGGACGAGAGCCCCAGCATTTT. This codes for CASSMTGREPQHF.

This clonotype was recorded once. The chain employs TRBV5-1 and TRBJ1-1, with 7 bases identical to TRBD1. The CDR3 totals 16 residues. The V segment lost 0 bases and the J segment 1 base; nucleotides outside the gene matches: 6. Germline CDR1 is SGHRS and CDR2 is YFSETQ. CDR3 protein: CASSLGIGDRNTEAFF. CDR3 bases: TGCGCCAGCAGCTTGGGAATAGGGGACAGGAACACTGAAGCTTTCTTT.

This rearrangement joins TRBV24-1 to TRBJ2-5; D possibly uses TRBD1 or TRBD2 (5 bases each). V lost 4 bases and J 2 bases, leaving 13 bases between the germline ends. CDR1 is KGHDR, CDR2 SFDVKD, per germline. The CDR3 has 15 residues. Here the CDR3 reads CATSDPGPGQETQYF. The DNA of the CDR3 is TGTGCCACCAGTGACCCGGGACCAGGGCAAGAGACCCAGTACTTC.

The chain uses TRBV7-3 and TRBJ2-7, with 7 positions matching TRBD1. CDR3 size: 14 residues. The germline CDR1 and CDR2 sequences are SGHTA and FQGTGA. The V and J ends lost 1 base and 2 bases, in that order; junction bases with no gene match: 2. For the CDR3, the DNA is TGTGCCAGCAGCTTAAGGGACAGACCCTACGAGCAGTACTTC. It is translated as CASSLRDRPYEQYF.

The chain combines TRBV15 with TRBJ2-5; 7 nucleotides agree with TRBD1. The trim removed 0 bases at V and 5 bases at J, leaving 12 bases unmatched. The germline V gene encodes CDR1 LNHNV and CDR2 YYDKDF (reference sequence). The CDR3 length is 17 residues. CDR3 loop: CATSRDSGTETQETQYF. CDR3 DNA sequence: TGTGCCACCAGCAGAGATTCCGGGACAGAAACACAGGAGACCCAGTACTTC.

The rearrangement joins TRBV19 to TRBJ2-7; no firm D call. Looked up from germline, CDR1 is LNHDA and CDR2 is SQIVND (reference sequence). Trimming took off 2 bases at V and 4 bases at J, with 12 bases between the two ends. The CDR3 spans 14 residues. CDR3 loop: CASSIRHGFYEQYF. CDR3 DNA: TGTGCCAGTAGTATACGTCACGGCTTTTACGAGCAGTACTTC.

The chain is built from TRBV7-3 and TRBJ2-5, with a weak D call TRBD1 (5 bases). The germline CDR1 and CDR2 sequences are SGHTA and FQGTGA. The V and J ends lost 2 bases and 2 bases respectively, with 9 bases between them. This CDR3 contains 14 residues. The CDR3 loop reads CASSLQGGQETQYF. The CDR3, as DNA: TGTGCCAGCAGCTTACAGGGCGGACAAGAGACCCAGTACTTC.

The chain joins TRBV19 to TRBJ1-5; D not resolved. This CDR3 spans 12 amino acids. The V and J ends lost 6 bases and 3 bases respectively, with 6 bases between them. CDR1 and CDR2 from the germline V gene are LNHDA and SQIVND (reference sequence). CDR3 nucleotide sequence: TGTGCCAGTAGCGCTATCAATCAGCCCCAGCATTTT. Its translation: CASSAINQPQHF.

This clonotype has just one count. V gene TRBV7-3 combines with J gene TRBJ1-4, with D tentatively TRBD1 (5 bases). V lost 0 bases and J lost 7, with 12 bases in between. This CDR3 has 15 residues. The germline CDR1 and CDR2 sequences are SGHTA and FQGTGA. The chain's CDR3 is CASSLTGGSGEKLFF. CDR3 coding DNA: TGTGCCAGCAGCTTAACGGGGGGGAGTGGTGAAAAACTGTTTTTT.

This chain joins TRBV19 and TRBJ1-2; D call uncertain. The CDR3 consists of 13 residues. In germline, CDR1 is LNHDA, CDR2 SQIVND (reference sequence). V dropped 4 bases and J dropped 4 bases, with 10 bases sitting between them. The CDR3 DNA sequence: TGTGCCAGTAGTACGGGTGCTTCCTATGGCTACACCTTC. Protein: CASSTGASYGYTF.

This chain joins TRBV7-9 and TRBJ1-5; TRBD1 is a possible D gene (6 bases). The CDR3 loop spans 16 amino acids. Germline values: CDR1 SEHNR, CDR2 FQNEAQ (reference sequence). The ends were cut back, 5 bases at V and 3 bases at J, with 17 bases in the middle. CDR3: CASSPIGTKDNQPQHF. Written as DNA, the CDR3 is TGTGCCAGCAGCCCTATCGGGACAAAGGACAATCAGCCCCAGCATTTT. The full variable domain, with the rest looked up from reference TRBV7-9 and TRBJ1-5, is DTGVSQNPRHKITKRGQNVTFRCDPISEHNRLYWYRQTLGQGPEFLTYFQNEAQLEKSRLLSDRFSAERPKGSFSTLEIQRTEQGDSAMYLCASSPIGTKDNQPQHFGDGTRLSIL.

This clonotype was seen a single time. The rearrangement joins TRBV29-1 to TRBJ1-2; TRBD1 is a possible D gene (6 bases). Looked up from germline, CDR1 is SQVTM and CDR2 is ANQGSEA. V dropped 5 bases and J dropped 10 bases, with 14 bases sitting between them. The length of the CDR3 is 11 residues. The CDR3 coding sequence is TGCAGCGTTTTTGAACAGGGACACTACACCTTC. Translating gives CSVFEQGHYTF.

V is TRBV18 and J is TRBJ2-7; 7 bases are a match to TRBD1. The V gene's germline CDR1 is KGHSH and CDR2 LQKENI. J lost 2 bases, V lost 2 bases, and 3 bases had no gene match. The CDR3 sequence is 14 residues long. The chain's CDR3 is CASSPGQAAYEQYF. CDR3 sequence (DNA): TGTGCCAGCTCACCAGGACAGGCGGCCTACGAGCAGTACTTC. The whole variable domain, remainder taken from reference TRBV18 and TRBJ2-7, is NAGVMQNPRHLVRRRGQEARLRCSPMKGHSHVYWYRQLPEEGLKFMVYLQKENIIDESGMPKERFSAEFPKEGPSILRIQQVVRGDSAAYFCASSPGQAAYEQYFGPGTRLTVT.

V and J are TRBV12-3 or TRBV12-4 and TRBJ2-7; 7 bases are shared with TRBD1. Trimming removed 3 bases from V and 5 bases from J; junction bases left unmatched: 1. There are 12 residues in the CDR3. The CDR3 DNA follows: TGTGCCAGCAGTTTGGGACAGAACGAGCAGTACTTC. Encoded protein: CASSLGQNEQYF.

This clonotype is a singleton in its sample. The chain has TRBV5-4 and TRBJ2-3; D is ambiguous. This CDR3 has 12 residues. The V gene's germline CDR1 is SGHNT and CDR2 YYREEE (reference sequence). Trimming pared 4 bases from V and 6 bases from J, leaving 9 bases between. DNA for the CDR3: TGTGCCAGCAGCCCGTCCAGGGATACGCAGTATTTT. Amino acids: CASSPSRDTQYF. Together with reference TRBV5-4 and TRBJ2-3, the CDR3 gives the full variable domain: ETGVTQSPTHLIKTRGQQVTLRCSSQSGHNTVSWYQQALGQGPQFIFQYYREEENGRGNFPPRFSGLQFPNYSSELNVNALELDDSALYLCASSPSRDTQYFGPGTRLTVL.